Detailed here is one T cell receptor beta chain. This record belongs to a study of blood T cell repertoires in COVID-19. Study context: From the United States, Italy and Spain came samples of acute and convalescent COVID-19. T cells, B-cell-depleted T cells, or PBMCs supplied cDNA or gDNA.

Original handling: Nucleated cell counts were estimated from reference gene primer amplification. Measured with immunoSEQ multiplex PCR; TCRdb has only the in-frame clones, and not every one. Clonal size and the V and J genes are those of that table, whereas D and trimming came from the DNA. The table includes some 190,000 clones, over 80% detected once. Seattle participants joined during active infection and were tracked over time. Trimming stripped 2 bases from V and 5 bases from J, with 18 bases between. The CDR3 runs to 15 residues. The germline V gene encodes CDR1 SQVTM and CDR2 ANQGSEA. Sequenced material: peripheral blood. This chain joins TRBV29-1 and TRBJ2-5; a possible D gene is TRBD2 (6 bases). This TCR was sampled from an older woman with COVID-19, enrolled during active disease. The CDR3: CSVETTPGTGETQYF. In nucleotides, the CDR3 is TGCAGCGTTGAAACCACGCCAGGGACTGGGGAGACCCAGTACTTC. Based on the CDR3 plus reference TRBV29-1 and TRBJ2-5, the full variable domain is SAVISQKPSRDICQRGTSLTIQCQVDSQVTMMFWYRQQPGQSLTLIATANQGSEATYESGFVIDKFPISRPNLTFSTLTVSNMSPEDSSIYLCSVETTPGTGETQYFGPGTRLLVL.